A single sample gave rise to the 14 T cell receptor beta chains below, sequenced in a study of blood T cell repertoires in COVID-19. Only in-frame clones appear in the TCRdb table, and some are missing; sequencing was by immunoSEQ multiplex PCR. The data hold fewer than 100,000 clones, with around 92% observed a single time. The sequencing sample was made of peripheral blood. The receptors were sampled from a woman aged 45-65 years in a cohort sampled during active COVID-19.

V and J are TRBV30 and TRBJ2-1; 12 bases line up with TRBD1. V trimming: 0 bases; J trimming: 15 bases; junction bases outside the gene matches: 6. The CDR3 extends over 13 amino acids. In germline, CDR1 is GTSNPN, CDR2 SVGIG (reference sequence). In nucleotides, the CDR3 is TGTGCCTGGAGTGTACTGGGGACAGGGGGCATGTTCTTC. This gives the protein CAWSVLGTGGMFF.

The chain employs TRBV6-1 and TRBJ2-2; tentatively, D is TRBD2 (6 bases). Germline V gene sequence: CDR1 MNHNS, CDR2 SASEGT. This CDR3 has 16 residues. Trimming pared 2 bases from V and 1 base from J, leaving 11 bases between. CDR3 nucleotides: TGTGCCAGCAGTGAATGGGGCGGGGTGAACACCGGGGAGCTGTTTTTT. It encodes CASSEWGGVNTGELFF.

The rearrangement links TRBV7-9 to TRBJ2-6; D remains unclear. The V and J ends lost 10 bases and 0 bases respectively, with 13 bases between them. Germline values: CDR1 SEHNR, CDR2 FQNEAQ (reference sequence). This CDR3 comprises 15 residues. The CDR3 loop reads CATPRGISGANVLTF. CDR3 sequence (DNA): TGTGCCACCCCCCGAGGCATCTCTGGGGCCAACGTCCTGACTTTC.

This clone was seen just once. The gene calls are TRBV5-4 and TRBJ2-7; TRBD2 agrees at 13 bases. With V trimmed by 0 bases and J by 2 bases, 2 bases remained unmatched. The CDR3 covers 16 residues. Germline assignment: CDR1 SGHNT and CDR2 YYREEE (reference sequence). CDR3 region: CASSLGGTSGAYEQYF. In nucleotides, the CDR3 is TGTGCCAGCAGCTTGGGGGGGACTAGCGGGGCCTACGAGCAGTACTTC. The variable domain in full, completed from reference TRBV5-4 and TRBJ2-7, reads ETGVTQSPTHLIKTRGQQVTLRCSSQSGHNTVSWYQQALGQGPQFIFQYYREEENGRGNFPPRFSGLQFPNYSSELNVNALELDDSALYLCASSLGGTSGAYEQYFGPGTRLTVT.

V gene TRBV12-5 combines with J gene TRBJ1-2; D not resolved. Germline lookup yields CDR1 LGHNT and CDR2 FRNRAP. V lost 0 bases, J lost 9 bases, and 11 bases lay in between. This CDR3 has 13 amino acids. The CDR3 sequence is CASGLVAPSRYTF. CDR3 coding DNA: TGTGCTAGTGGTTTGGTAGCGCCGAGCCGCTACACCTTC.

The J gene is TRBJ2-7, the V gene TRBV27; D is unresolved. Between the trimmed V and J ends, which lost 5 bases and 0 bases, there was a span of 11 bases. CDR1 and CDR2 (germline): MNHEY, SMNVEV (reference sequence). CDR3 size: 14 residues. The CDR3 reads CASSRVGLSYEQYF. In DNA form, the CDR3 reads TGTGCCAGCAGTCGGGTAGGCCTCTCCTACGAGCAGTACTTC.

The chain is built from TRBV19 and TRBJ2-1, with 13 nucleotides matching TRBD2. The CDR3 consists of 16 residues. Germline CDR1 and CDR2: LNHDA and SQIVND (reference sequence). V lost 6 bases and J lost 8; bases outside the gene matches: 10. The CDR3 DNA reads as TGTGCCAGTAGGAGACTAGCGGGAGGAGGTGGCTATGAGCAGTTCTTC. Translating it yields CASRRLAGGGGYEQFF.

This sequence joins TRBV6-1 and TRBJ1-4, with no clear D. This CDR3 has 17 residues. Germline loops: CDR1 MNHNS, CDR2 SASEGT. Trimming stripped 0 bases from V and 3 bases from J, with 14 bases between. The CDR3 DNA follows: TGTGCCAGCAGTGAAGCTAGTTGGTCTGTCGCTAATGAAAAACTGTTTTTT. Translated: CASSEASWSVANEKLFF.

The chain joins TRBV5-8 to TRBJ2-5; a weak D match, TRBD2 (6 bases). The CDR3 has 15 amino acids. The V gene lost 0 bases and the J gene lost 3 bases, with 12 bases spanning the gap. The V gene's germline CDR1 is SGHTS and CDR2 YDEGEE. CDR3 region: CASSLEGLAKETQYF. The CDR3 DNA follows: TGTGCCAGCAGCTTGGAAGGTCTAGCGAAAGAGACCCAGTACTTC.

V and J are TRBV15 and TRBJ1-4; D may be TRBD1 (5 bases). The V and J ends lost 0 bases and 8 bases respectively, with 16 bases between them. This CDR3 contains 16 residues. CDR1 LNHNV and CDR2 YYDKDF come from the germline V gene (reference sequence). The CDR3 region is CATSRDGARGSEKLFF. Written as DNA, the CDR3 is TGTGCCACCAGCAGAGATGGGGCGCGTGGGTCGGAAAAACTGTTTTTT.

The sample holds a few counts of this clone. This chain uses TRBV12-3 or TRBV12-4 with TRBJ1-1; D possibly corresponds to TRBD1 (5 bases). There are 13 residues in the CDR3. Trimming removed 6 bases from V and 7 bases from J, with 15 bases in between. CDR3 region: CASSQDRYNEAFF. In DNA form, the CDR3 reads TGTGCCAGCAGCCAAGACAGATACAATGAAGCTTTCTTT.

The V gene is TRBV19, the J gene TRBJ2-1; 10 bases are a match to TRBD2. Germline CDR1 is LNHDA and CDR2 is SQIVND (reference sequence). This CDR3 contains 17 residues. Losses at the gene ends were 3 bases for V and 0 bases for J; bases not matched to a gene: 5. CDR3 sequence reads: CASSMGGLATSYNEQFF. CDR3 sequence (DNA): TGTGCCAGTAGTATGGGGGGACTAGCGACCTCCTACAATGAGCAGTTCTTC.

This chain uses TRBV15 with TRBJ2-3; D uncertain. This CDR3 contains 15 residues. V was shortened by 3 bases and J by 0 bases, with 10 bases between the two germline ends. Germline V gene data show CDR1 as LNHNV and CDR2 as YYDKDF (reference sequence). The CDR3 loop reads CATSSGGSSTDTQYF. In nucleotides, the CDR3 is TGTGCCACCAGCAGCGGCGGCTCTAGCACAGATACGCAGTATTTT.

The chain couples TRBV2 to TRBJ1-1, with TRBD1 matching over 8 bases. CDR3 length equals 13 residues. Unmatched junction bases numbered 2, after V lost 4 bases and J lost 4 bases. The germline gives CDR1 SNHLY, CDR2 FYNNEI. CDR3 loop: CASSGQGSTEAFF. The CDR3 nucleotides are TGTGCCAGCAGTGGACAGGGGTCCACTGAAGCTTTCTTT.